These 14 T cell receptor beta chains came from one sample sequenced in a study of neurological immune-mediated disorders. TCRdb reprocessed the 5' RACE reads via MiXCR and lists one record per CDR3 protein. In the table there are 70,000 or so distinct CDR3 sequences, 4% to 6% of which are singletons. Sequenced material: PBMCs. The receptors come from a woman aged 25 to 45 with multiple sclerosis.

This clonotype was counted at least ten times. V is TRBV20-1 and J is TRBJ2-1, with 11 bases fitting TRBD2. The CDR3 loop spans 14 amino acids. V shed 3 bases, J shed 15 bases, and the junction held 13 bases outside the gene matches. Germline-derived CDR1 and CDR2 are DFQATT and SNEGSKA (reference sequence). This CDR3 is CSASRSGGASVRFF. The CDR3 nucleotides are TGCAGTGCTAGTCGTAGCGGGGGGGCGTCGGTGCGGTTCTTC.

The sample holds many counts of this clonotype. This sequence joins TRBV10-2 and TRBJ1-6, with 9 bases identical to TRBD1. The CDR3 has 16 amino acids. Trimming cost V 8 bases and J 7 bases; bases outside gene matches: 12. The germline V gene has CDR1 WSHSY and CDR2 SAAADI. The CDR3 bases are TGCGCCAGCGCCGGGGACAGGGCATTGCCCAATTCACCCCTCCACTTT. It is translated as CASAGDRALPNSPLHF.

This clonotype was detected ten times or more. The chain combines TRBV12-3 or TRBV12-4 with TRBJ2-4; TRBD2 aligns across 7 bases. V lost 6 bases to trimming and J lost 9 bases; unmatched junction nucleotides: 8. This CDR3 has 13 residues. DNA for the CDR3: TGTGCCAGCAGCCGAGCCGGGGGGAGCATTCAGTACTTC. Translating it yields CASSRAGGSIQYF.

There are many counts of this clonotype. The V and J genes are TRBV20-1 and TRBJ1-6, with 9 bases that match TRBD1. V dropped 5 bases and J dropped 8; count of bases not matched to a gene: 7. The CDR3 extends over 14 amino acids. CDR1 and CDR2 from the germline V gene are DFQATT and SNEGSKA (reference sequence). The CDR3 nucleotides read TGCAGTGCTCAACAGGGGGCCAGGGATTCACCCCTCCACTTT. It yields the protein CSAQQGARDSPLHF.

As regards this clonotype: This sequence may be a read error, since a much larger clone differs from it by one base. V usage is TRBV5-1 and J usage is TRBJ2-4, with 7 bases aligning to TRBD1. Per germline, CDR1 SGHRS and CDR2 YFSETQ. The CDR3 is 16 residues long. Here the CDR3 DNA reads TGCGCCAGCAGCTTGGGGGGACAGTACAGCCAAAAAATTCAGTACTTC. Residues: CASSLGGQYSQKIQYF. The whole variable domain, filled in from reference TRBV5-1 and TRBJ2-4, reads KAGVTQTPRYLIKTRGQQVTLSCSPISGHRSVSWYQQTPGQGLQFLFEYFSETQRNKGNFPGRFSGRQFSNSRSEMNVSTLELGDSALYLCASSLGGQYSQKIQYFGAGTRLSVL.

This clonotype was picked up a small number of times. V is TRBV7-9 and J is TRBJ2-5; 8 bases fit TRBD1. The CDR3 is 15 amino acids. The germline gives CDR1 SEHNR, CDR2 FQNEAQ (reference sequence). J gave up 4 bases and V 4 bases, and 8 bases lay outside the gene matches. As DNA, the CDR3 is TGTGCCAGCAGCTCACAAGCAGGGGGCACAGAGACCCAGTACTTC. This sequence encodes CASSSQAGGTETQYF.

This clonotype was observed many times. The chain joins TRBV7-2 to TRBJ1-2, with TRBD1 matching 8 bases. After removal of 1 base from V and 4 bases from J, the junction contained 5 bases not matched to a gene. Germline assignment: CDR1 SGHTA and CDR2 FQGNSA. This CDR3 is 15 amino acids long. CDR3 bases: TGTGCCAGCAGCTTAGAGCCAGGGGGCGTCTATGGCTACACCTTC. Its translation: CASSLEPGGVYGYTF.

The table lists this clonotype with many counts. The chain recombines TRBV20-1 with TRBJ1-1; 7 nucleotides align to TRBD1. The CDR3 contains 13 residues. Germline lookup yields CDR1 DFQATT and CDR2 SNEGSKA (reference sequence). The V gene end was trimmed by 3 bases and the J gene end by 3 bases; junction bases not matched to a gene: 4. The CDR3 is CSASPQGYTEAFF. The DNA of the CDR3 is TGCAGTGCTAGCCCACAGGGGTACACTGAAGCTTTCTTT.

This clonotype was seen many times. V is TRBV5-1 and J is TRBJ2-3; 8 nucleotides align to TRBD1. V shed 0 bases and J 3 bases; nucleotides not matched to a gene: 6. This CDR3 is 16 amino acids long. The germline gives CDR1 SGHRS, CDR2 YFSETQ. CDR3 amino acids: CASSLDWQGATDTQYF. The CDR3 DNA is TGCGCCAGCAGCTTGGATTGGCAGGGGGCAACAGATACGCAGTATTTT.

The sample holds a few counts of this clonotype. J is TRBJ2-7 and V is TRBV12-3 or TRBV12-4; D not certain. This CDR3 is 12 amino acids long. V shed 8 bases and J shed 2 bases, with 10 bases lying between them. The CDR3, as DNA: TGTGCCAGCTCTTCGTACGCCTACGAGCAGTACTTC. Its translation is CASSSYAYEQYF.

The chain combines TRBV29-1 with TRBJ1-1; no definite D call. Germline CDR1 and CDR2: SQVTM and ANQGSEA. Trimming took 7 bases from V and 4 from J, leaving 4 bases between them. CDR3 size: 9 residues. CDR3 protein: CSDSTEAFF. DNA of the CDR3: TGCAGCGATTCCACTGAAGCTTTCTTT.

The chain uses TRBV20-1 and TRBJ2-4; TRBD2 aligns across 7 bases. The germline V gene encodes CDR1 DFQATT and CDR2 SNEGSKA (reference sequence). V shed 2 bases, J shed 0 bases, and the junction held 10 bases outside the gene matches. The CDR3 is made up of 17 amino acids. CDR3 sequence: CSARWGGAARAKNIQYF. The CDR3, as DNA: TGCAGTGCTAGATGGGGAGGGGCGGCCCGAGCCAAAAACATTCAGTACTTC.

This clonotype showed up many times. The chain joins TRBV2 to TRBJ1-6, with D possibly being TRBD1 (6 bases). The CDR3 has 13 residues. Germline loops: CDR1 SNHLY, CDR2 FYNNEI. Trimming shortened V by 11 bases and J by 7 bases, and 15 bases separated the two germline ends. The CDR3 DNA sequence: TGTGCCGGAGGACAGAAGGAAAATTCACCCCTCCACTTT. It codes for CAGGQKENSPLHF.

This clonotype was recorded at least ten times. V usage is TRBV11-2 and J usage is TRBJ2-3; tentatively, D is TRBD2 (7 bases). The CDR3 spans 15 residues. Germline V gene sequence: CDR1 SGHAT, CDR2 FQNNGV. The V gene lost 7 bases and the J gene lost 1 base, with 15 bases spanning the gap. The CDR3 sequence is CASIPWRGRTDTQYF. The DNA for the CDR3 is TGTGCCAGCATCCCTTGGCGGGGGCGCACAGATACGCAGTATTTT.